These 30 T cell receptor beta chains share one sample of origin, sequenced in a study of CD8+CD57+ T cells in acquired aplastic anemia (dated by TCRdb to about 2018). The instrument was an Illumina HiSeq 2000. Genomic DNA served as template for TCR beta VDJ combination and CDR3 sequence profiling. TCRdb reran the public reads through fastp at Q25 and MiXCR, keeping productive beta chains. Every distinct CDR3 protein forms one entry, paired with its most common genes and DNA. The sample table lists about 180,000 distinct CDR3 sequences, 63% of them with a count of one. The ten largest account for approximately 40% of the sample. Flow cytometry had shown CD8+CD57+ cell expansion in the patients selected for sequencing. The specimen was sorted CD4+, CD8+, or CD8+CD57+ T cells (not recorded which) from PBMCs. These receptors all stem from a human donor with aplastic anemia.

This clonotype was seen just once. This chain uses TRBV20-1 with TRBJ2-5; TRBD1 matches 8 bases. Germline values: CDR1 DFQATT, CDR2 SNEGSKA (reference sequence). This CDR3 is 11 amino acids long. J gave up 4 bases and V 7 bases, and 2 bases lay outside the gene matches. This chain's CDR3 is CSVDRVETQYF. The CDR3 DNA reads as TGCAGTGTGGACAGGGTAGAGACCCAGTACTTC.

J is TRBJ2-3 and V is TRBV7-3, with 9 bases aligning to TRBD2. The CDR3 covers 15 residues. V lost 5 bases, J lost 1 base, and 4 bases stayed unmatched. CDR1 and CDR2 from the germline V gene are SGHTA and FQGTGA. CDR3: CASSIRTSGTDTQYF. The CDR3 bases are TGTGCCAGCAGCATCCGGACTAGCGGCACAGATACGCAGTATTTT. The full variable domain, its missing parts supplied by reference TRBV7-3 and TRBJ2-3, is GAGVSQTPSNKVTEKGKYVELRCDPISGHTALYWYRQSLGQGPEFLIYFQGTGAADDSGLPNDRFFAVRPEGSVSTLKIQRTERGDSAVYLCASSIRTSGTDTQYFGPGTRLTVL.

In regard to this clonotype: One junction end disagrees with the germline gene, perhaps due to a read error. V and J are TRBV2 and TRBJ2-7, with 7 positions matching TRBD1. The CDR3 length is 13 residues. Germline V lookup: CDR1 SNHLY, CDR2 FYNNEI. The CDR3 here is CASSGQGFYEQCF. In nucleotides, the CDR3 is TGTGCCAGCAGTGGACAGGGCTTTTACGAGCAGTGCTTC. The full variable domain, with the rest looked up from reference TRBV2 and TRBJ2-7, is EPEVTQTPSHQVTQMGQEVILRCVPISNHLYFYWYRQILGQKVEFLVSFYNNEISEKSEIFDDQFSVERPDGSNFTLKIRSTKLEDSAMYFCASSGQGFYEQCFGPGTRLTVT.

This rearrangement joins TRBV15 to TRBJ2-1; 9 nucleotides line up with TRBD2. V shed 1 base and J 1 base; nucleotides not matched to a gene: 14. Germline V lookup: CDR1 LNHNV, CDR2 YYDKDF (reference sequence). The CDR3 sequence is 20 residues long. CDR3 nucleotide sequence: TGTGCCACCAGCAGAGCTCGCGGACTAGCGAGAGAGGGGTCCTACAATGAGCAGTTCTTC. Encoded protein: CATSRARGLAREGSYNEQFF.

This sequence joins TRBV6-5 and TRBJ1-4; D uncertain. Germline assignment: CDR1 MNHEY and CDR2 SVGAGI. The CDR3 consists of 11 residues. The V end was cut by 6 bases, the J end by 8 bases, with 7 bases between. CDR3 sequence (DNA): TGTGCCAGCAGGAGCCAGGAAAAACTGTTTTTT. Protein: CASRSQEKLFF.

The chain uses TRBV20-1 and TRBJ2-1; D is uncertain. The CDR3 covers 12 residues. The germline V and J ends were trimmed by 3 bases and 6 bases, with 9 bases remaining between them. The germline gives CDR1 DFQATT, CDR2 SNEGSKA (reference sequence). The CDR3 here is CSARGTSNEQFF. As DNA, the CDR3 is TGCAGTGCTAGGGGCACTTCCAATGAGCAGTTCTTC.

The chain is built from TRBV20-1 and TRBJ1-1; D remains ambiguous. The CDR3 runs 14 residues. CDR1 is DFQATT and CDR2 is SNEGSKA in the germline V gene (reference sequence). With 2 bases removed from V and 7 bases from J, the gap between germline ends came to 17 bases. For the CDR3, the DNA is TGCAGTGCTAGATGGGAGCAAGAGATGGGTGAAGCTTTCTTT. This gives the protein CSARWEQEMGEAFF.

The rearrangement joins TRBV6-5 to TRBJ1-6; 7 bases are shared with TRBD1. With V trimmed by 3 bases and J by 10 bases, 9 bases remained unmatched. This CDR3 comprises 15 residues. Germline V lookup: CDR1 MNHEY, CDR2 SVGAGI. The CDR3 DNA reads TGTGCCAGCAGTTATAACAGGGGAGAGGAATCACCCCTCCACTTT. As protein: CASSYNRGEESPLHF.

This clonotype was detected only a few times. The gene calls are TRBV11-2 and TRBJ2-7, with 7 bases aligning to TRBD1. CDR1 is SGHAT and CDR2 is FQNNGV in the germline V gene. J was trimmed by 3 bases and V by 4 bases; bases with no gene match: 3. This CDR3 contains 13 residues. In DNA, the CDR3 is TGTGCCAGCAGCTCGTCAGGGGGCTACGAGCAGTACTTC. Translating it yields CASSSSGGYEQYF.

The rearrangement links TRBV7-2 to TRBJ1-1; D unclear. CDR1 and CDR2 (germline): SGHTA, FQGNSA. This CDR3 spans 11 amino acids. Deletions cut 7 bases from V and 1 base from J, with 4 bases between. This CDR3 reads CASTENTEAFF. The DNA for the CDR3 is TGTGCCAGCACTGAGAACACTGAAGCTTTCTTT.

The gene calls are TRBV6-5 and TRBJ1-1; 12 bases fit TRBD1. This CDR3 is 18 amino acids long. CDR1 MNHEY and CDR2 SVGAGI come from the germline V gene. V trimming: 6 bases; J trimming: 2 bases; junction bases outside the gene matches: 13. CDR3 nucleotides: TGTGCCAGCAGAACGGGACAGGGGGCCCACTTGTCAAACACTGAAGCTTTCTTT. Protein: CASRTGQGAHLSNTEAFF.

In regard to this clonotype: This may be a read error, as it is one base from a much larger clone. The chain is built from TRBV10-3 and TRBJ2-5; D possibly matches TRBD1 or TRBD2 (6 bases each). The CDR3 is 14 amino acids. Germline V gene sequence: CDR1 ENHRY, CDR2 SYGVKD. The CDR3 DNA sequence: TGTGCGGGGCTCGGGGGCCGTGACCAAGGGACCCAGTACTTC. Amino acid sequence: CAGLGGRDQGTQYF.

This clonotype has a handful of counts. This chain uses TRBV7-2 with TRBJ2-2; D not certain. The germline V and J ends were trimmed by 5 bases and 3 bases, with 4 bases remaining between them. Germline values: CDR1 SGHTA, CDR2 FQGNSA. The CDR3 runs 12 residues. CDR3 DNA: TGTGCCAGCAGCCCTCACACCGGGGAGCTGTTTTTT. It is translated as CASSPHTGELFF.

This clonotype was seen a few times. The chain employs TRBV7-8 and TRBJ1-3, with 7 bases fitting TRBD1. CDR1 is SGHVS, CDR2 FQNEAQ, per germline. The CDR3 is 13 amino acids. Trimming took 1 base from V and 6 from J; bases not matched to a gene: 0. The DNA for the CDR3 is TGTGCCAGCAGCTTAGAGGGGGCAAACACCATATATTTT. It translates to CASSLEGANTIYF.

This clonotype was detected many times. This chain uses TRBV20-1 with TRBJ2-7; the D gene is possibly TRBD1 (5 bases). Germline CDR1 DFQATT, CDR2 SNEGSKA (reference sequence). There are 15 residues in the CDR3. V was cut by 2 bases and J by 2 bases, with 16 bases left in between. CDR3 bases: TGCAGTGCTAGAATGCAGGGTGGCGGAACCTACGAGCAGTACTTC. It yields the protein CSARMQGGGTYEQYF.

The chain couples TRBV7-9 to TRBJ1-1, with TRBD1 identical over 7 bases. V gave up 5 bases and J gave up 9 bases; unmatched junction bases: 18. The V gene's germline CDR1 is SEHNR and CDR2 FQNEAQ (reference sequence). CDR3 size: 16 residues. The CDR3 loop is CASSQGGVREVKKAFF. CDR3 nucleotides: TGTGCCAGCAGCCAGGGGGGGGTTCGGGAGGTCAAAAAAGCTTTCTTT.

V gene TRBV10-3 combines with J gene TRBJ2-7, with TRBD1 as a possible D gene (6 bases). TRBJ2-5 explains the end of the DNA better; the J call may be wrong. This CDR3 region has 14 residues. Per the germline V gene, CDR1 is ENHRY and CDR2 is SYGVKD. The CDR3 region is CAISSQQGQETQYF. Here the CDR3 DNA reads TGTGCCATCTCCTCTCAACAGGGCCAAGAGACCCAGTACTTC.

The chain uses TRBV10-3 and TRBJ2-3; unclear D gene. CDR1 is ENHRY, CDR2 SYGVKD, per germline. The V end lost 3 bases, the J end lost 3 bases, and 4 bases lay between the germline ends. The CDR3 is 12 residues long. CDR3 protein: CAISDLTDTQYF. Here the CDR3 DNA reads TGTGCCATCAGTGACCTGACAGATACGCAGTATTTT.

The chain couples TRBV19 to TRBJ2-2, with D tentatively TRBD1 (6 bases). The CDR3 totals 14 residues. CDR1 is LNHDA, CDR2 SQIVND, per germline (reference sequence). Trimming removed 5 bases from V and 6 bases from J, with 13 bases in between. Written as DNA, the CDR3 is TGTGCCAGTAGTTGGCAGCCAGGGGCCGGGGAGCTGTTTTTT. Residues: CASSWQPGAGELFF. Full variable domain (rest looked up from reference TRBV19 and TRBJ2-2): DGGITQSPKYLFRKEGQNVTLSCEQNLNHDAMYWYRQDPGQGLRLIYYSQIVNDFQKGDIAEGYSVSREKKESFPLTVTSAQKNPTAFYLCASSWQPGAGELFFGEGSRLTVL.

This clonotype occurred once. One end of the junction fails to match germline, which may point to a read error. The rearrangement links TRBV5-1 to TRBJ2-7; 7 bases fit TRBD2. The CDR3 totals 16 residues. Germline V gene sequence: CDR1 SGHRS, CDR2 YFSETQ. The CDR3 sequence is CASTSASGLGTYEQYF. Here the CDR3 DNA reads TGTGCCAGCACCAGTGCTAGCGGCCTGGGAACCTACGAGCAGTACTTC.

The chain employs TRBV5-8 and TRBJ2-7; no definite D call. The V gene's germline CDR1 is SGHTS and CDR2 YDEGEE. This CDR3 contains 13 residues. Between the trimmed V and J ends, which lost 0 bases and 3 bases, there was a span of 7 bases. Here the CDR3 DNA reads TGTGCCAGCAGCTTGGAGTCAATCTACGAGCAGTACTTC. It yields the protein CASSLESIYEQYF.

A few counts support this clonotype. The rearrangement joins TRBV15 to TRBJ1-6; possible D gene TRBD1, 5 bases. This CDR3 region has 14 residues. Trimming left V 5 bases short and J 11 bases short, with 16 bases between. Germline lookup yields CDR1 LNHNV and CDR2 YYDKDF (reference sequence). The CDR3 nucleotides read TGTGCCACCAGCGGGGGACGGGGACGGACACCCCTCCACTTT. Translating it yields CATSGGRGRTPLHF.

This clonotype was found many times. The chain joins TRBV7-9 to TRBJ2-3; 7 bases map to TRBD2. CDR1 is SEHNR, CDR2 FQNEAQ, per germline (reference sequence). The CDR3 sequence is 14 residues long. After removal of 8 bases from V and 3 bases from J, the junction contained 8 bases not matched to a gene. The CDR3 loop reads CASGSGGGTDTQYF. The CDR3, as DNA: TGTGCCAGCGGGTCAGGCGGGGGAACAGATACGCAGTATTTT.

The rearrangement joins TRBV7-8 to TRBJ2-5; D possibly corresponds to TRBD1 (6 bases). Germline loops: CDR1 SGHVS, CDR2 FQNEAQ. This CDR3 has 15 amino acids. Between the trimmed V and J ends, which lost 3 bases and 5 bases, there was a span of 16 bases. CDR3 protein: CASSFGGNSGETQYF. The CDR3 nucleotides are TGTGCCAGCAGCTTTGGGGGCAATTCAGGGGAGACCCAGTACTTC.

The V call is TRBV7-8, the J call TRBJ2-7; 8 positions match TRBD1. The CDR3 is 14 residues long. Germline CDR1 and CDR2: SGHVS and FQNEAQ. Trimming removed 3 bases from V and 6 bases from J; junction bases left unmatched: 7. CDR3 residues: CASSFGDRWGEQYF. DNA of the CDR3: TGTGCCAGCAGCTTTGGGGACAGGTGGGGCGAGCAGTACTTC.

This sequence joins TRBV14 and TRBJ1-6; D remains ambiguous. The CDR3 spans 15 residues. Germline V gene sequence: CDR1 SGHDN, CDR2 FVKESK. V was pared by 0 bases and J by 7 bases, with 10 bases between. The CDR3 DNA is TGTGCCAGCAGCCAAGATGTGGGTGGGAATTCACCCCTCCACTTT. It is translated as CASSQDVGGNSPLHF.

This chain links TRBV4-2 with TRBJ2-2, with D perhaps matching TRBD2 (5 bases). V lost 6 bases to trimming and J lost 6 bases, with 17 bases between them. The CDR3 consists of 15 residues. CDR1 is LGHNA, CDR2 YNFKEQ, per germline. CDR3 sequence (DNA): TGTGCCAGCAGTCCCGGGTCCGCGGGTCCCGGGGAGCTGTTTTTT. It codes for CASSPGSAGPGELFF.

This clonotype has just a few counts. This chain uses TRBV10-3 with TRBJ2-7; TRBD2 matches 14 bases. The CDR3 spans 15 residues. Germline assignment: CDR1 ENHRY and CDR2 SYGVKD. V dropped 7 bases and J dropped 3; count of bases not matched to a gene: 5. The CDR3 reads CAITDGTSGGYEQYF. For the CDR3, the DNA is TGTGCCATCACGGACGGGACTAGCGGGGGCTACGAGCAGTACTTC.

CDR3 sequence (DNA): TGTGCCAGCAGCGTAGAAGCGGGGGGGCCCTCAGATACGCAGTTCTTC. This codes for CASSVEAGGPSDTQFF. The chain links TRBV9 to TRBJ2-1; TRBD2 agrees at 10 bases. After removal of 0 bases from V and 12 bases from J, the junction contained 12 bases not matched to a gene. Germline V gene sequence: CDR1 SGDLS, CDR2 YYNGEE. This CDR3 has 16 amino acids.

On this clonotype itself: At one of its ends the junction is not consistent with the germline gene, which may arise from a read error. This chain connects TRBV2 to TRBJ1-1, with a tentative D call TRBD1 (5 bases). This CDR3 spans 14 amino acids. The germline V gene encodes CDR1 SNHLY and CDR2 FYNNEI. This chain's CDR3 is CASSEFAGRTETFF. DNA of the CDR3: TGTGCCAGCAGTGAATTCGCAGGGAGAACTGAAACTTTCTTT.